Listed below are T cell receptor beta chains from one sample, sequenced in a study of cytomegalovirus exposure and HLA in healthy donors. Assay used: immunoSEQ multiplex PCR; TCRdb lists only in-frame clones, some missing. The sample records 90,000 to 140,000 clones, over 70% being singletons. Sequences were obtained from PBMCs. The origin of the receptors is a male donor in good health and CMV-seronegative. Each CDR3 is given with its conserved first and last residue. Fields, in order: J gene, clone size, D gene, V gene, CDR3 protein, CDR3 DNA. The D gene is left open where the match is weak. The size field is filled for only some rows; it gives once, few, many or a size class.

>TRBJ2-7|-|TRBD1|TRBV5-1
CASRVNRDRNEQYF
TGCGCCAGCAGAGTAAACCGGGACAGAAACGAGCAGTACTTC
>TRBJ2-1|-|-|TRBV14
CASSQDIYNEQFF
TGTGCCAGCAGCCAAGACATCTACAATGAGCAGTTCTTC
>TRBJ2-3|-|TRBD2|TRBV2
CASTRGLAGGADTQYF
TGTGCCAGCACCAGAGGGCTAGCGGGAGGCGCAGATACGCAGTATTTT
>TRBJ2-1|-|TRBD2|TRBV9
CASSVRPGLDLYNEQFF
TGTGCCAGCAGCGTACGACCGGGACTAGACCTCTACAATGAGCAGTTCTTC
>TRBJ2-1|-|TRBD1|TRBV6-5
CASSYSGQGGNEQFF
TGTGCCAGCAGTTACTCGGGACAGGGGGGGAATGAGCAGTTCTTC
>TRBJ2-3|-|TRBD2|TRBV12-5
CASGKTSGSGTDTQYF
TGTGCTAGTGGTAAAACTAGCGGGAGTGGCACAGATACGCAGTATTTT
>TRBJ1-3|-|-|TRBV7-6
CASSLQSSGNTIYF
TGTGCCAGCAGCTTACAGTCCTCTGGAAACACCATATATTTT
>TRBJ2-1|-|TRBD2|TRBV28
CASSLGGGVEREQFF
TGTGCCAGCAGTTTGGGGGGGGGTGTCGAGAGGGAGCAGTTCTTC
>TRBJ2-3|-|-|TRBV4-2
CASSQERADTQYF
TGTGCCAGCAGCCAAGAGCGTGCAGATACGCAGTATTTT
>TRBJ2-3|-|-|TRBV19
CASRPSVGGLITDTQYF
TGTGCCAGTAGACCCTCGGTGGGGGGTTTAATCACAGATACGCAGTATTTT
>TRBJ2-7|once|TRBD2|TRBV27
CASSPRPTSGATYEQYF
TGTGCCAGCAGTCCGCGCCCGACTAGCGGGGCCACCTACGAGCAGTACTTC
>TRBJ2-5|-|-|TRBV5-1
CASSLSSGDQETQYF
TGCGCCAGCAGCTTGAGTAGCGGAGATCAAGAGACCCAGTACTTC
>TRBJ2-5|-|TRBD1|TRBV4-1
CASSDVGGQGQETQYF
TGCGCCAGCTCTGACGTCGGTGGACAGGGACAAGAGACCCAGTACTTC
>TRBJ1-2|-|-|TRBV4-2
CASSQEEGWYYGYTF
TGTGCCAGCAGCCAAGAAGAGGGCTGGTACTATGGCTACACCTTC